The source of this TCR beta chain is a study of cytomegalovirus exposure and HLA in healthy donors. Study overall: Genotyping of hundreds of donors showed that around 85% belonged to the Caucasian-associated ancestry cluster.

This CDR3 is 15 amino acids long. Germline V CDR1 and CDR2: SNHLY, FYNNEI. The V gene lost 6 bases and the J gene lost 7 bases, with 21 bases spanning the gap. Despite likely unrecorded immune exposures, the donors were nominally healthy at the time of sampling. On this clone itself: Antigen: not known.

Study observations and caveats: Among the CMV-associated chains, three were confirmed in vitro as specific for CMV antigens.

With 60 Vbeta and 13 Jbeta primers, the PCR was carried out. Only in-frame clones appear in the TCRdb table, and some are missing; sequencing was by immunoSEQ multiplex PCR. Of under 130,000 clones in the sample, about 80% were seen once. Sequencing input: PBMCs. The source of this sequence is a man between 45 and 60 years old in good health and CMV-seropositive. V is TRBV2 and J is TRBJ2-5, with D possibly matching TRBD2 (6 bases). The CDR3 coding sequence is TGTGCCAGCAGCAAGACTAGTATAGGAGGGAGGACCCAGTACTTC. Protein: CASSKTSIGGRTQYF. Full variable domain (outside the CDR3, taken from reference TRBV2 and TRBJ2-5): EPEVTQTPSHQVTQMGQEVILRCVPISNHLYFYWYRQILGQKVEFLVSFYNNEISEKSEIFDDQFSVERPDGSNFTLKIRSTKLEDSAMYFCASSKTSIGGRTQYFGPGTRLLVL.